The clone carrying this TCR beta chain has a handful of counts. The antigen remains undetermined. The length of the CDR3 is 15 residues. Germline loops: CDR1 SGHRS, CDR2 YFSETQ. The V and J ends lost 2 bases and 4 bases respectively, with 16 bases between them. Molecular barcoding with unique molecular identifiers was used for the TCRbeta library. One entry per CDR3 protein, called by TCRdb with MiXCR from the PCR reads. The sample shows hundreds of thousands of distinct CDR3 sequences, roughly 15% of them seen only once. The sample belongs to a study of T-cell reconstitution after alpha-beta-depleted transplantation in children. Study-wide results and limits: Once a year had passed after transplant, T-cell counts and diversity came mostly from newly produced T cells. Two months or so post-transplant, alpha-beta T cells reportedly derived from several hundred expanded graft clones. Day-60 TCRbeta diversity that was high in some patients was derived from surviving recipient T cells and thymic progenitors.

The receptor was derived from a male patient between 5 and 17 years old who had a stem cell transplant for acute lymphoblastic leukemia, so the T cells may come from the graft donor. The chain joins TRBV5-1 to TRBJ2-7; weak D call: TRBD1 (6 bases). The input for sequencing was PBMCs, mostly from graft donor cells, taken 360 days after TCRalphabeta/CD19-depleted stem cell transplant. The CDR3 region is CASSFLSLGTYEQYF. CDR3 in DNA: TGCGCCAGCAGCTTCCTTTCCCTCGGGACATACGAGCAGTACTTC.